The source of this T cell receptor beta chain is a study of a mutant IDH1 vaccine in newly diagnosed glioma. About the study: Vaccination followed radiotherapy alone by 4-6 weeks, or accompanied temozolomide cycles. Males made up approximately 60% and females about 40% of treated patients, whose mean age was approximately 40 years. Patients were pretreated with radiotherapy, temozolomide, or both, mostly both.

Points from the study as a whole: Most patients, 85% to 95%, showed vaccine-induced immune responses.

The assay was immunoSEQ multiplex PCR, and TCRdb's table has in-frame clones only and misses some. This sample has tens of thousands of clones, with about 80% found just once. Stated time point: week 5, during vaccination. One vaccine dose held 300 ug of mutant IDH1 20-mer peptide and came with topical imiquimod. Trimming stripped 4 bases from V and 1 base from J, with 6 bases between. The germline V gene encodes CDR1 WNHNN and CDR2 SYGVQD (reference sequence). CDR3 length equals 13 residues. This clone was seen a single time. Its antigen is unidentified. Material: PBMCs, obtained from a glioma patient whose treatment included an IDH1 peptide vaccine. V usage is TRBV10-1 and J usage is TRBJ2-3, with D possibly TRBD2 on 5 matching bases. This sequence was found in a woman under 30 with glioma. Some clones in this sample may be carry-over from other donors' samples. The CDR3 here is CASSAGGTDTQYF. The CDR3 region has the DNA TGCGCCAGCAGTGCCGGGGGCACAGATACGCAGTATTTT.